The 32 T cell receptor beta chains below all came from one sample that was sequenced in a study of Graves' ophthalmopathy and Graves' hyperthyroidism. The study amplified TCR beta CDR3 regions using RNA transcripts. HTBI primers were employed in first-round RT-PCR, then a second-round multiplex PCR followed. TCRdb called the multiplex PCR reads again in MiXCR, with one record for every CDR3 protein. The repertoire holds about 48,000 distinct CDR3 sequences, with around half as singletons. Sequencing input: peripheral blood. The receptor set was obtained from an adult man with Graves' ophthalmopathy.

In its sample, this clonotype was seen many times. V usage is TRBV7-9 and J usage is TRBJ2-3, with 9 bases identical to TRBD2. CDR1 and CDR2 from the germline V gene are SEHNR and FQNEAQ (reference sequence). The CDR3 runs to 16 residues. V shed 5 bases and J 4 bases; nucleotides not matched to a gene: 10. The CDR3 is CASSPGGRGFADTQYF. CDR3 bases: TGTGCCAGCAGCCCCGGCGGGAGGGGCTTTGCAGATACGCAGTATTTT.

At least ten counts were recorded for this clonotype. The genes are TRBV3-1 and TRBJ1-6; tentatively, D is TRBD1 (5 bases). V lost 2 bases, J lost 7 bases, and 12 bases lay in between. The CDR3 is 15 amino acids. Germline CDR1 is LGHDT and CDR2 is YNNKEL (reference sequence). This CDR3 reads CASSQPTVRNSPLHF. The CDR3 nucleotides read TGTGCCAGCAGCCAACCGACAGTTCGCAATTCACCCCTCCACTTT.

This clonotype was detected only once. It may be a read error: a sequence one base away is much more abundant. The rearrangement uses TRBV3-1 and TRBJ1-3; tentative D call: TRBD1 (5 bases). Germline lookup yields CDR1 LGHDT and CDR2 YNNKEL (reference sequence). The CDR3 is 14 amino acids. CDR3 loop: CASSPSKGSGTVYF. CDR3 DNA: TGTGCCAGCAGCCCGAGTAAGGGGAGCGGCACCGTATATTTT.

To note about this clonotype: The CDR3 does not close with the conserved phenylalanine or tryptophan, likely indicating a read error. This chain connects TRBV6-6 to TRBJ2-1; 7 bases match TRBD1. From germline, CDR1 is MNHNY and CDR2 SVGAGI (reference sequence). The V segment lost 6 bases and the J segment 6 bases; nucleotides outside the gene matches: 2. This CDR3 is built from 12 residues. The chain's CDR3 is CASSRTGNEQFS. The CDR3 coding sequence is TGTGCCAGCAGCCGGACAGGCAATGAGCAGTTCTCC.

The chain is built from TRBV19 and TRBJ1-5; possible D gene TRBD1, 5 bases. The CDR3 covers 12 residues. V lost 4 bases to trimming and J lost 10 bases, with 11 bases between them. Germline V CDR1 and CDR2: LNHDA, SQIVND (reference sequence). The CDR3, as DNA: TGTGCCAGTAGTACGCGGGGCGGTCCCCAGCATTTT. It is translated as CASSTRGGPQHF.

This clonotype was recorded at least ten times. The chain combines TRBV6-1 with TRBJ2-5, with a possible D match to TRBD1 (8 bases). Germline V CDR1 and CDR2: MNHNS, SASEGT. The CDR3 extends over 14 amino acids. V was clipped by 6 bases and J by 5 bases, with 16 bases between them. The CDR3 bases are TGTGCCAGCAGGCAGGGGGCGCGGGGGGAGACCCAGTACTTC. It is translated as CASRQGARGETQYF.

In this sample, this clonotype turned up many times. The chain couples TRBV7-6 to TRBJ2-1; D not resolved. CDR1 is SGHVS and CDR2 is FNYEAQ in the germline V gene. V was pared by 4 bases and J by 2 bases, with 12 bases between. There are 15 residues in the CDR3. CDR3 nucleotides: TGTGCCAGCAGCTCCAGAATCAATACCTACAATGAGCAGTTCTTC. This codes for CASSSRINTYNEQFF.

Regarding this clonotype: The junction departs from the called germline gene at one end, perhaps through a read error. The chain combines TRBV7-6 with TRBJ1-3; 8 nucleotides align to TRBD1. This CDR3 has 19 residues. Germline lookup yields CDR1 SGHVS and CDR2 FNYEAQ. CDR3 coding DNA: TGTGCCAGCGGCTTAGCAACCCGACAGGGGTCCCACTCTGGAAACACCATATATTTT. It encodes CASGLATRQGSHSGNTIYF.

Relative to its sample, this clonotype is medium-sized. The genes are TRBV29-1 and TRBJ2-1, with D perhaps given as TRBD1 or TRBD2 (5 bases each). This CDR3 comprises 12 residues. The V and J ends lost 0 bases and 8 bases respectively, with 8 bases between them. Germline loops: CDR1 SQVTM, CDR2 ANQGSEA. CDR3 coding DNA: TGCAGCGTTGAAGACCGGGGACATGAGCAGTTCTTC. This encodes CSVEDRGHEQFF.

A remark on this clonotype: Sequence at one end of the junction differs from germline and may be a read error. This chain uses TRBV9 with TRBJ1-2; D is perhaps TRBD1 (5 bases). Germline assignment: CDR1 SGDLS and CDR2 YYNGEE. The CDR3 length is 14 residues. The CDR3 bases are TGTGCCAGCAGCCTAGGGGACCCCGCCTATGGCAACACCTTC. As protein: CASSLGDPAYGNTF.

The J gene is TRBJ1-3, the V gene TRBV11-2; the D gene is possibly TRBD1 (6 bases). V lost 5 bases to trimming and J lost 0 bases, with 11 bases between them. From germline, CDR1 is SGHAT and CDR2 FQNNGV. The CDR3 totals 15 residues. The CDR3 sequence: CASSDRRGSGNTIYF. In DNA, the CDR3 is TGTGCCAGCAGCGACCGCAGGGGCTCTGGAAACACCATATATTTT.

This clonotype appeared many times. The chain recombines TRBV6-5 with TRBJ1-1; TRBD1 matches 7 bases. The germline V gene has CDR1 MNHEY and CDR2 SVGAGI. The V gene end was trimmed by 3 bases and the J gene end by 1 base; junction bases not matched to a gene: 2. The CDR3 is made up of 14 amino acids. The CDR3 here is CASSYGQANTEAFF. Here the CDR3 DNA reads TGTGCCAGCAGTTATGGACAGGCGAACACTGAAGCTTTCTTT.

In this sample, this clonotype turned up many times. The chain couples TRBV19 to TRBJ2-1, with TRBD2 matching 11 bases. CDR1 and CDR2 (germline): LNHDA, SQIVND (reference sequence). The CDR3 has 20 residues. V trimming: 0 bases; J trimming: 8 bases; junction bases outside the gene matches: 18. The CDR3 nucleotides read TGTGCCAGTAGTATAGATCCCCCACTTCGACTAGCGGGAAATTTGGATGAGCAGTTCTTC. It encodes CASSIDPPLRLAGNLDEQFF. Full variable domain (rest looked up from reference TRBV19 and TRBJ2-1): DGGITQSPKYLFRKEGQNVTLSCEQNLNHDAMYWYRQDPGQGLRLIYYSQIVNDFQKGDIAEGYSVSREKKESFPLTVTSAQKNPTAFYLCASSIDPPLRLAGNLDEQFFGPGTRLTVL.

The rearrangement uses TRBV20-1 and TRBJ1-1; D is undetermined. V was shortened by 1 base and J by 6 bases, with 15 bases between the two germline ends. The germline CDR1 and CDR2 sequences are DFQATT and SNEGSKA (reference sequence). This CDR3 is built from 14 residues. This CDR3 is CSARAPGFGAEAFF. CDR3 in DNA: TGCAGTGCTAGAGCCCCGGGATTCGGGGCTGAAGCTTTCTTT.

The rearrangement joins TRBV7-2 to TRBJ1-1; tentatively, D is TRBD1 (6 bases). The CDR3 runs to 13 residues. V was pared by 10 bases and J by 6 bases, with 18 bases between. Per the germline V gene, CDR1 is SGHTA and CDR2 is FQGNSA. The CDR3 reads CATQRGGGSEAFF. The CDR3, as DNA: TGTGCCACCCAAAGGGGGGGGGGCTCTGAAGCTTTCTTT.

This clonotype was seen at least ten times. V and J are TRBV18 and TRBJ2-7; 10 bases map to TRBD2. J gave up 6 bases and V 2 bases, and 4 bases lay outside the gene matches. The CDR3 runs to 14 residues. Germline V lookup: CDR1 KGHSH, CDR2 LQKENI. This CDR3 reads CASSPGASGSEQYF. CDR3 sequence (DNA): TGTGCCAGCTCACCAGGGGCTAGCGGGAGCGAGCAGTACTTC.

The CDR3 spells CASSEGTENEQFF. As DNA, the CDR3 is TGTGCCAGCAGTGAGGGGACGGAGAATGAGCAGTTCTTC. The rearrangement joins TRBV6-4 to TRBJ2-1, with D perhaps TRBD1 or TRBD2 (5 bases each). CDR1 and CDR2 from the germline V gene are MRHNA and SNTAGT. CDR3 length: 13 residues. Trimming left V 3 bases short and J 7 bases short, with 10 bases between.

This rearrangement joins TRBV6-5 to TRBJ2-7, with D maybe TRBD2 (6 bases). The length of the CDR3 is 16 residues. Trimming left V 10 bases short and J 2 bases short, with 24 bases between. CDR1 and CDR2 from the germline V gene are MNHEY and SVGAGI. CDR3 nucleotide sequence: TGTGCCACATTTGGCATAGGGGACGGGGGTGCCTACGAGCAGTACTTC. This codes for CATFGIGDGGAYEQYF.

Worth noting for this clonotype: Its ends do not fully match the called genes, so a read error is possible. This rearrangement joins TRBV5-4 to TRBJ2-5; 7 bases line up with TRBD2. Germline V gene sequence: CDR1 SGHNT, CDR2 YYREEE (reference sequence). The CDR3 has 15 residues. The chain's CDR3 is CASSLGAGATRTQHF. CDR3 sequence (DNA): TGTGCCAGCAGCTTGGGGGCGGGAGCCACCAGGACCCAGCACTTC. Full variable domain (missing parts from reference TRBV5-4 and TRBJ2-5): ETGVTQSPTHLIKTRGQQVTLRCSSQSGHNTVSWYQQALGQGPQFIFQYYREEENGRGNFPPRFSGLQFPNYSSELNVNALELDDSALYLCASSLGAGATRTQHFGPGTRLLVL.

V usage is TRBV2 and J usage is TRBJ1-2; D remains unclear. Trimming pared 4 bases from V and 8 bases from J, leaving 8 bases between. The CDR3 is 11 amino acids. CDR1 SNHLY and CDR2 FYNNEI come from the germline V gene. In DNA form, the CDR3 reads TGTGCCAGCAGTGCCACTAGCGGCTACACCTTC. Encoded protein: CASSATSGYTF. The entire variable domain, with the rest obtained from reference TRBV2 and TRBJ1-2, is as follows: EPEVTQTPSHQVTQMGQEVILRCVPISNHLYFYWYRQILGQKVEFLVSFYNNEISEKSEIFDDQFSVERPDGSNFTLKIRSTKLEDSAMYFCASSATSGYTFGSGTRLTVV.

This clonotype has at least ten counts. The chain joins TRBV12-3 or TRBV12-4 to TRBJ2-3; D gene ambiguous. Trimming stripped 5 bases from V and 5 bases from J, with 5 bases between. This CDR3 is built from 11 residues. The CDR3 DNA reads TGTGCCAGCAGTAACTTAGATACGCAGTATTTT. This gives the protein CASSNLDTQYF.

The rearrangement joins TRBV19 to TRBJ1-1, with D possibly matching TRBD1 (5 bases). Trimming removed 0 bases at V and 8 bases at J, with 10 bases between. This CDR3 comprises 13 residues. Germline CDR1 and CDR2: LNHDA and SQIVND (reference sequence). In DNA, the CDR3 is TGTGCCAGTAGTATAGATCACAGGTCAGAAGCTTTCTTT. This translates into CASSIDHRSEAFF.

At least ten counts were recorded for this clonotype. The V call is TRBV6-5, the J call TRBJ2-7; 7 nucleotides align to TRBD1. With V trimmed by 2 bases and J by 3 bases, 4 bases remained unmatched. CDR3 length: 14 amino acids. Looked up from germline, CDR1 is MNHEY and CDR2 is SVGAGI. CDR3 in amino acids: CASSYGGQVYEQYF. In nucleotides, the CDR3 is TGTGCCAGCAGTTACGGTGGACAGGTCTACGAGCAGTACTTC.

This clonotype was recorded once. V usage is TRBV5-1 and J usage is TRBJ2-1, with 9 nucleotides matching TRBD1. Germline CDR1 is SGHRS and CDR2 is YFSETQ. The V segment lost 4 bases and the J segment 7 bases; nucleotides outside the gene matches: 6. This CDR3 has 14 residues. DNA for the CDR3: TGCGCCAGCAGCCCAAGACAGGGGGGGAATGAGCAGTTCTTC. Amino acids: CASSPRQGGNEQFF.

The sample holds many counts of this clonotype. This sequence joins TRBV5-8 and TRBJ1-4; TRBD1 matches 7 bases. The CDR3 is made up of 14 amino acids. Losses at the gene ends were 1 base for V and 6 bases for J; bases not matched to a gene: 3. Germline-derived CDR1 and CDR2 are SGHTS and YDEGEE. The CDR3, as DNA: TGTGCCAGCAGCTTGCGTCAGGGGGATGAAAAACTGTTTTTT. Amino acid sequence: CASSLRQGDEKLFF.

This clonotype was counted at least ten times. V gene TRBV2 combines with J gene TRBJ1-1, with TRBD1 matching 9 bases. The V gene's germline CDR1 is SNHLY and CDR2 FYNNEI. The ends lost 7 bases at V and 6 bases at J; junction bases unmatched: 15. CDR3 length: 16 residues. CDR3 amino acids: CASTSPLRTGAAEAFF. Written as DNA, the CDR3 is TGTGCCAGCACTTCCCCCCTTAGGACAGGGGCCGCTGAAGCTTTCTTT.

J is TRBJ2-5 and V is TRBV20-1; D is perhaps TRBD2 (5 bases). The V end lost 3 bases, the J end lost 9 bases, and 20 bases lay between the germline ends. The CDR3 has 14 amino acids. Germline CDR1 reads DFQATT; CDR2 reads SNEGSKA (reference sequence). The CDR3 region is CSASVEAGRMAQYF. In DNA, the CDR3 is TGCAGTGCTAGTGTGGAGGCTGGGCGAATGGCCCAGTACTTC.

This clonotype was detected many times. V gene TRBV6-6 combines with J gene TRBJ2-1, with a weak D call TRBD2 (5 bases). Trimming took off 0 bases at V and 3 bases at J, with 15 bases between the two ends. In germline, CDR1 is MNHNY, CDR2 SVGAGI (reference sequence). The CDR3 is 17 residues long. CDR3 in amino acids: CASSYSRAKLIYNEQFF. In nucleotides, the CDR3 is TGTGCCAGCAGTTACTCGCGGGCCAAACTAATCTACAATGAGCAGTTCTTC.

As to this clonotype: No conserved phenylalanine or tryptophan ends this CDR3, so it is likely a read error. The DNA is left out, because the CDR3 cannot be placed on it with certainty; the CDR3 is given as TCRdb lists it. CDR3 amino acids: CASSTPGQGFSLR. J is TRBJ1-4 and V is TRBV9; TRBD1 is the table's D call, not checked against the DNA. Counting both end residues, the CDR3 totals 13 amino acids. Germline CDR1 SGDLS, CDR2 YYNGEE.

V and J are TRBV7-2 and TRBJ2-2; 7 bases match TRBD1. Germline V gene sequence: CDR1 SGHTA, CDR2 FQGNSA. V trimming: 5 bases; J trimming: 1 base; junction bases outside the gene matches: 4. CDR3 length: 15 residues. The CDR3 DNA reads TGTGCCAGCAGCACCCGGACAGGGAACACCGGGGAGCTGTTTTTT. Translating it yields CASSTRTGNTGELFF.

V and J are TRBV7-9 and TRBJ2-7; D gene ambiguous. Trimming stripped 9 bases from V and 1 base from J, with 13 bases between. This CDR3 is 13 amino acids long. Germline CDR1 is SEHNR and CDR2 is FQNEAQ (reference sequence). Written as DNA, the CDR3 is TGTGCCAGTTCAAGGGCCCAGTCCTACGAGCAGTACTTC. Protein product: CASSRAQSYEQYF.

This clonotype has ten or more counts. J is TRBJ1-2 and V is TRBV7-3, with 7 bases lining up with TRBD1. Germline values: CDR1 SGHTA, CDR2 FQGTGA. V was pared by 1 base and J by 4 bases, with 24 bases of the junction left unmatched. CDR3 size: 21 residues. The CDR3 loop reads CASSLNVRTEIIRGRSYGYTF. The CDR3, as DNA: TGTGCCAGCAGCTTAAATGTTAGGACGGAGATTATTAGGGGGCGGTCCTATGGCTACACCTTC.